This T cell receptor (beta chain) emerged from a study of T-cell memory formation after mild COVID-19. V was clipped by 6 bases and J by 3 bases, with 9 bases between them. From germline, CDR1 is MNHEY and CDR2 SVGAGI. The CDR3 extends over 12 amino acids. Study-level points and caveats: Balance between CD4 and CD8 was seen in clones contracting day 15 to 85, and a CD4+ lean was seen in later expanders. The appearance of some responding clones in pre-infection memory suggested that cross-reactive memory joined.

5'RACE primed at constant segments yielded TCR alpha and TCR beta cDNA libraries bearing sample barcodes and UMIs. One entry per CDR3 protein, called by TCRdb with MiXCR from the 5' RACE reads. The profile covers 550,000 to 600,000 distinct CDR3 sequences, with roughly 22% appearing a single time and 7.5% to 9.5% taken by the ten largest. Worth noting for this clonotype: What it recognizes is unknown.

This clonotype originated in an adult woman who had mild COVID-19 (a few samples of this study predate the infection). Cell type and time point are not known. V usage is TRBV6-5 and J usage is TRBJ2-7; no clear D gene. The sample was PBMCs or a T cell subset sorted from them (not recorded which). DNA for the CDR3: TGTGCCAGCAGGATGGGGTTCTACGAGCAGTACTTC. Translated: CASRMGFYEQYF.